This paragraph covers one TCR beta chain sequence. The antigen is not known. V was shortened by 5 bases and J by 3 bases, with 8 bases between the two germline ends. In germline, CDR1 is MNHNY, CDR2 SVGAGI (reference sequence). CDR3 length: 12 residues. This entry belongs to a study of cytomegalovirus exposure and HLA in healthy donors. Study-wide results and caveats: A later look showed TCR association rates differing by HLA locus, highest for DRB1 and lowest for HLA-C. An analysis done earlier found most TCR beta V segments productive about 87% or about 30% of the time.

PCR primers comprised 60 Vbeta and 13 Jbeta primers. Sequencing used immunoSEQ multiplex PCR; TCRdb keeps in-frame clones, though not all of them. Found here are 200,000 or so clones, roughly three quarters of them singletons; the top ten hold around 0.42%. The V call is TRBV6-6, the J call TRBJ2-7; no definite D call. The receptor was derived from a male donor in good health and CMV-seropositive. The material sequenced was PBMCs. CDR3 amino acids: CASSPRVYEQYF. CDR3 nucleotides: TGTGCCAGCAGTCCACGCGTCTACGAGCAGTACTTC.